These 13 T cell receptor beta chains came from one sample sequenced in a study of shared clonotypes between healthy human individuals. Using immunoSEQ multiplex PCR, the repertoire was profiled, and TCRdb retains in-frame clones only, with some absent. This repertoire shows about 490,000 clones, 76% found once; its top ten account for about an eighth. The sample taken for sequencing was PBMCs. These receptors all come from a woman aged 40 to 55 in good health. Some clones in this sample may be carry-over from other donors' samples.

This rearrangement joins TRBV6-5 to TRBJ2-7; 7 nucleotides agree with TRBD1. Trimming at V came to 6 bases and at J to 4 bases, leaving 3 bases not matched to a gene. Germline lookup yields CDR1 MNHEY and CDR2 SVGAGI. CDR3 length: 12 residues. CDR3 amino acids: CASRRGQYEQYF. The CDR3 DNA follows: TGTGCCAGCAGGAGGGGGCAATACGAGCAGTACTTC.

V is TRBV2 and J is TRBJ2-1, with D possibly matching TRBD2 (6 bases). Germline assignment: CDR1 SNHLY and CDR2 FYNNEI. V lost 8 bases, J lost 4 bases, and 12 bases lay in between. The CDR3 runs to 13 residues. The CDR3 nucleotides are TGTGCCAGCTTTCACGCGGGGTACAATGAGCAGTTCTTC. Amino acids: CASFHAGYNEQFF. The full variable domain, completed using reference TRBV2 and TRBJ2-1, is EPEVTQTPSHQVTQMGQEVILRCVPISNHLYFYWYRQILGQKVEFLVSFYNNEISEKSEIFDDQFSVERPDGSNFTLKIRSTKLEDSAMYFCASFHAGYNEQFFGPGTRLTVL.

The gene calls are TRBV30 and TRBJ1-2, with D uncertain. CDR3 length: 14 amino acids. Germline V gene data show CDR1 as GTSNPN and CDR2 as SVGIG (reference sequence). Trimming cost V 0 bases and J 4 bases, with 12 bases left between them. The CDR3 region has the DNA TGTGCCTGGAGTGTATGGTCGGCTACCTATGGCTACACCTTC. Translating it yields CAWSVWSATYGYTF. The whole variable domain, remainder taken from reference TRBV30 and TRBJ1-2, is SQTIHQWPATLVQPVGSPLSLECTVEGTSNPNLYWYRQAAGRGLQLLFYSVGIGQISSEVPQNLSASRPQDRQFILSSKKLLLSDSGFYLCAWSVWSATYGYTFGSGTRLTVV.

In DNA, the CDR3 is TGTGCCAGCAGCGTAGGGGCCCTTACTAGCGGGCTTTACAATGAGCAGTTCTTC. As protein: CASSVGALTSGLYNEQFF. The chain combines TRBV9 with TRBJ2-1, with 9 bases lining up with TRBD2. Per the germline V gene, CDR1 is SGDLS and CDR2 is YYNGEE. V dropped 0 bases and J dropped 4; count of bases not matched to a gene: 11. The CDR3 covers 18 residues.

This clone has just one count. The V and J genes are TRBV5-1 and TRBJ2-1; perhaps TRBD1 as D (6 bases). Germline V gene lookup returns CDR1 SGHRS and CDR2 YFSETQ. CDR3 size: 14 residues. Trimming shortened V by 0 bases and J by 9 bases, and 13 bases separated the two germline ends. DNA of the CDR3: TGCGCCAGCAGCTTGGTCTGGGGGCTGGGTGAGCAGTTCTTC. This codes for CASSLVWGLGEQFF. The full variable domain, its missing parts supplied by reference TRBV5-1 and TRBJ2-1, is KAGVTQTPRYLIKTRGQQVTLSCSPISGHRSVSWYQQTPGQGLQFLFEYFSETQRNKGNFPGRFSGRQFSNSRSEMNVSTLELGDSALYLCASSLVWGLGEQFFGPGTRLTVL.

The V and J genes are TRBV7-7 and TRBJ1-4; 8 bases are shared with TRBD1. Per the germline V gene, CDR1 is SSHAT and CDR2 is FNYEAQ (reference sequence). The CDR3 is 15 residues long. V shed 5 bases and J 9 bases; nucleotides not matched to a gene: 11. The CDR3 is CASSESPGQGQKLFF. As DNA, the CDR3 is TGTGCCAGCAGCGAAAGCCCCGGACAGGGCCAAAAACTGTTTTTT.

The chain carries TRBV28 and TRBJ2-3; D is undetermined. V gave up 8 bases and J gave up 0 bases, with 6 bases separating them. This CDR3 comprises 12 residues. Germline loops: CDR1 MDHEN, CDR2 SYDVKM. The CDR3 DNA follows: TGTGCCAGCCAAACGAGCACAGATACGCAGTATTTT. Its protein is CASQTSTDTQYF.

V usage is TRBV5-1 and J usage is TRBJ1-5; D remains ambiguous. V was pared by 0 bases and J by 4 bases, with 5 bases between. CDR1 and CDR2 (germline): SGHRS, YFSETQ. This CDR3 contains 13 residues. The CDR3 DNA reads as TGCGCCAGCAGCTTGGGACCAAATCAGCCCCAGCATTTT. It codes for CASSLGPNQPQHF.

Regarding this clone: Other DNA sequences within the sample encode an identical CDR3. This chain connects TRBV28 to TRBJ2-3; no definite D call. V lost 2 bases, J lost 3 bases, and 3 bases lay in between. The CDR3 runs 12 residues. The V gene's germline CDR1 is MDHEN and CDR2 SYDVKM. CDR3 in amino acids: CASSLATDTQYF. The CDR3 nucleotides are TGTGCCAGCAGTTTAGCGACAGATACGCAGTATTTT.

To note about this clone: The sample holds other DNA sequences that translate to the same CDR3. The rearrangement joins TRBV27 to TRBJ2-7; TRBD1 matches at 11 bases. The V gene end was trimmed by 3 bases and the J gene end by 4 bases; junction bases not matched to a gene: 2. CDR3 size: 14 residues. Germline assignment: CDR1 MNHEY and CDR2 SMNVEV (reference sequence). CDR3 bases: TGTGCCAGCAGTTTGGGGGACAGGGGGTACGAGCAGTACTTC. Protein sequence: CASSLGDRGYEQYF.

CDR3 coding DNA: TGTGCCAGCAGTGAAGCAACGGGGGGAGTGGGGACAGATACGCAGTATTTT. Protein sequence: CASSEATGGVGTDTQYF. The chain has TRBV6-1 and TRBJ2-3; TRBD2 aligns across 7 bases. The CDR3 sequence is 17 residues long. Germline-derived CDR1 and CDR2 are MNHNS and SASEGT. V gave up 0 bases and J gave up 3 bases; unmatched junction bases: 9.

V gene TRBV15 combines with J gene TRBJ2-7; 9 bases align to TRBD2. V lost 0 bases, J lost 6 bases, and 3 bases stayed unmatched. CDR1 is LNHNV and CDR2 is YYDKDF in the germline V gene (reference sequence). The CDR3 spans 14 residues. CDR3 region: CATSREREGREQYF. CDR3 in DNA: TGTGCCACCAGCAGAGAGCGGGAGGGCCGCGAGCAGTACTTC.

A single count supports this clone. The chain is built from TRBV28 and TRBJ2-5; the match to TRBD2 covers 9 bases. The better agreement between TRBJ2-7 and the DNA end casts doubt on the J call. This CDR3 is built from 17 residues. In germline, CDR1 is MDHEN, CDR2 SYDVKM. CDR3 nucleotides: TGTGCCAGCAGTTTGGGGGGGGCTAGCGGGAAAATGAGCGAGCAGTACTTC. Its translation is CASSLGGASGKMSEQYF.